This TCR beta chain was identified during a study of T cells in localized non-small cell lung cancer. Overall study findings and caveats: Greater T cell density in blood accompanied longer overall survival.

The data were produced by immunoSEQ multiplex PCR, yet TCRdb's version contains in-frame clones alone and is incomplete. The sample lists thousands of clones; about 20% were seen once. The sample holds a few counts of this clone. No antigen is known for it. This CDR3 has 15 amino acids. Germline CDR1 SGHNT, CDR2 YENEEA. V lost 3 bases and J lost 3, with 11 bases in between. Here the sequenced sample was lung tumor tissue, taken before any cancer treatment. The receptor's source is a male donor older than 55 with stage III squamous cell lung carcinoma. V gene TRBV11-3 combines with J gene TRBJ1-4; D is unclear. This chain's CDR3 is CASSLIGQSNEKLFF. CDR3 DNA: TGTGCCAGCAGCTTGATCGGTCAGTCTAATGAAAAACTGTTTTTT.